These 10 T cell receptor beta chains came from one sample sequenced in a study of cytomegalovirus exposure and HLA in healthy donors. The study ran its PCR with 60 Vbeta and 13 Jbeta primers. Measured with immunoSEQ multiplex PCR; TCRdb has only the in-frame clones, and not every one. The sample carries some 130,000 clones, approximately 60% recorded once. Sequenced material: PBMCs. These receptors were obtained from a human donor in good health.

J is TRBJ1-5 and V is TRBV6-6; unclear D gene. The V and J ends lost 3 bases and 5 bases respectively, with 8 bases between them. Germline V gives CDR1 MNHNY, CDR2 SVGAGI (reference sequence). The CDR3 spans 13 residues. Here the CDR3 DNA reads TGTGCCAGCAGTTATGTCCCCGATCAGCCCCAGCATTTT. Protein: CASSYVPDQPQHF.

This clone was recorded once. The CDR3 here is CASSPGLNYEQYF. The CDR3 coding sequence is TGTGCCAGCAGCCCGGGACTGAACTACGAGCAGTACTTC. The chain combines TRBV9 with TRBJ2-7; possible D gene TRBD2, 6 bases. Germline loops: CDR1 SGDLS, CDR2 YYNGEE. V dropped 4 bases and J dropped 3 bases, with 11 bases sitting between them. There are 13 residues in the CDR3. Based on the CDR3 plus reference TRBV9 and TRBJ2-7, the full variable domain is DSGVTQTPKHLITATGQRVTLRCSPRSGDLSVYWYQQSLDQGLQFLIQYYNGEERAKGNILERFSAQQFPDLHSELNLSSLELGDSALYFCASSPGLNYEQYFGPGTRLTVT.

This chain connects TRBV11-3 to TRBJ2-7; D call uncertain. The CDR3 spans 14 residues. V was trimmed by 1 base and J by 3 bases, leaving 10 bases between them. The germline gives CDR1 SGHNT, CDR2 YENEEA. The CDR3 bases are TGTGCCAGCAGCTTAGGTGAGCAGCGCTACGAGCAGTACTTC. Translation: CASSLGEQRYEQYF.

The V call is TRBV2, the J call TRBJ2-7; D might be TRBD1 (7 bases). Germline CDR1 and CDR2: SNHLY and FYNNEI. The V end lost 1 base, the J end lost 0 bases, and 13 bases lay between the germline ends. The CDR3 extends over 16 amino acids. CDR3: CASSEGRGRVSYEQYF. CDR3 coding DNA: TGTGCCAGCAGTGAAGGGAGGGGGCGGGTCTCCTACGAGCAGTACTTC.

The V call is TRBV4-2, the J call TRBJ1-2; possibly TRBD1 for D (5 bases). The V end lost 0 bases, the J end lost 5 bases, and 10 bases lay between the germline ends. In germline, CDR1 is LGHNA, CDR2 YNFKEQ. CDR3 length equals 14 residues. The chain's CDR3 is CASSQEEPGYGYTF. The CDR3 DNA sequence: TGTGCCAGCAGCCAAGAAGAGCCAGGGTATGGCTACACCTTC.

This chain joins TRBV29-1 and TRBJ1-2; no reliable D call. This CDR3 has 12 amino acids. V was trimmed by 2 bases and J by 7 bases, leaving 11 bases between them. The germline V gene has CDR1 SQVTM and CDR2 ANQGSEA. CDR3 residues: CSVESGLGGYTF. The CDR3 DNA follows: TGCAGCGTTGAAAGCGGTTTGGGTGGCTACACCTTC.

Points on this clone: Because the CDR3 is missing its conserved closing phenylalanine or tryptophan, this is likely a read error. The DNA is left out, because the CDR3 cannot be placed on it with certainty; the CDR3 is given as TCRdb lists it. V and J are TRBV1 and TRBJ1-2. TRBV1 is a pseudogene locus. The CDR3 is 14 amino acids long, termini counted. The chain's CDR3 is CTSSSGRGDYDYTL.

This clone was detected only a few times. The V gene is TRBV10-3, the J gene TRBJ2-5; D perhaps matches TRBD2 (6 bases). Trimming took off 0 bases at V and 5 bases at J, with 13 bases between the two ends. The CDR3 runs to 15 residues. Germline loops: CDR1 ENHRY, CDR2 SYGVKD. The CDR3 is CAISESMAGRETQYF. CDR3 in DNA: TGTGCCATCAGTGAGTCGATGGCAGGGAGGGAGACCCAGTACTTC.

This chain connects TRBV29-1 to TRBJ2-7, with 7 bases that match TRBD2. The germline CDR1 and CDR2 sequences are SQVTM and ANQGSEA. J gave up 6 bases and V 1 base, and 3 bases lay outside the gene matches. The CDR3 is made up of 12 amino acids. The CDR3 here is CSVEVGGGEQYF. DNA for the CDR3: TGCAGCGTTGAAGTGGGCGGGGGCGAGCAGTACTTC.

The rearrangement joins TRBV7-2 to TRBJ2-3; possibly TRBD2 for D (6 bases). Germline V gene data show CDR1 as SGHTA and CDR2 as FQGNSA. The CDR3 covers 13 residues. V dropped 3 bases and J dropped 4 bases, with 8 bases sitting between them. The CDR3 nucleotides are TGTGCCAGCAGCTTCGGGACTCCAGATACGCAGTATTTT. Amino acids: CASSFGTPDTQYF.